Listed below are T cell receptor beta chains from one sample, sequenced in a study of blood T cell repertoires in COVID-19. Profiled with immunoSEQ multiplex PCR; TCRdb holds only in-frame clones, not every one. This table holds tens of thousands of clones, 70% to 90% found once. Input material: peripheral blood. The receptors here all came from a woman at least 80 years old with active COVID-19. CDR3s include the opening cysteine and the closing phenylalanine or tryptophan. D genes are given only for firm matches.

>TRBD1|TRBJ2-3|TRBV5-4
CASSLAGGATDTQYF
TGTGCCAGCAGCTTGGCAGGGGGCGCAACAGATACGCAGTATTTT
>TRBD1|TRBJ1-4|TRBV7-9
CASSLLGTGDEKLFF
TGTGCCAGCAGCTTATTGGGGACAGGGGATGAAAAACTGTTTTTT
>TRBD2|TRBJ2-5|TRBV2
CASSTSALGTQYF
TGTGCCAGCAGCACTAGCGCCCTGGGGACCCAGTACTTC
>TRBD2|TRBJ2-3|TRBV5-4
CASSLGSGSADTQYF
TGTGCCAGCAGCTTGGGTAGCGGGAGTGCAGATACGCAGTATTTT
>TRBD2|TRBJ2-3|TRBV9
CASSVLAGETDTQYF
TGTGCCAGCAGCGTCCTAGCGGGAGAAACAGATACGCAGTATTTT
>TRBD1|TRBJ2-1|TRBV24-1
CATSETGPWYEQFF
TGTGCCACCAGTGAGACAGGGCCTTGGTATGAGCAGTTCTTC
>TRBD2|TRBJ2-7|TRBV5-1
CASSLVGTSGAYEQYF
TGCGCCAGCAGCTTGGTTGGGACTAGCGGGGCCTACGAGCAGTACTTC
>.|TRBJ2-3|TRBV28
CASSPVVGSGQYF
TGTGCCAGCAGCCCCGTGGTGGGGAGTGGGCAGTATTTT
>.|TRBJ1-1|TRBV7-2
CASSRGVETEAFF
TGTGCCAGCAGCCGGGGGGTAGAGACTGAAGCTTTCTTT
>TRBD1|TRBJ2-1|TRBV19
CASSIGTGRNNEQFF
TGTGCCAGTAGTATCGGGACAGGGAGGAACAATGAGCAGTTCTTC
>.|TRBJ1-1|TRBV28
CASSRRQPEAFF
TGTGCCAGCAGCCGCAGACAGCCCGAAGCTTTCTTT
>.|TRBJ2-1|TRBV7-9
CASSLLDEQFF
TGTGCCAGCAGCCTTCTCGATGAGCAGTTCTTC